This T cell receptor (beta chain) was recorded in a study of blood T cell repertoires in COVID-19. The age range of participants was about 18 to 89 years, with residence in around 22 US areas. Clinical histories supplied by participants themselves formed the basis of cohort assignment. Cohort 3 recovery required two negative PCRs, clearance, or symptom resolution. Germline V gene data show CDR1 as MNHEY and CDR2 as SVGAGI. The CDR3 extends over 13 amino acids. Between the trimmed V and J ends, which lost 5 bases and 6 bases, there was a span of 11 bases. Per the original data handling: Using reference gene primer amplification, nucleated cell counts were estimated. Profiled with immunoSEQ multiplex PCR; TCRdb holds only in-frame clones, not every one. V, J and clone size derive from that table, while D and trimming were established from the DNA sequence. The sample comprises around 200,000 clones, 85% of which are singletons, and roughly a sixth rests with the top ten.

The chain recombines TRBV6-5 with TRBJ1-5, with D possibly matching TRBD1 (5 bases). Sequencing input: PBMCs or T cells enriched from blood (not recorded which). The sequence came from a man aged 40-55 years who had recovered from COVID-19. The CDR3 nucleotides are TGTGCCAGCAGTACTGCGGGGGTTCAGCCCCAGCATTTT. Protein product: CASSTAGVQPQHF.